This TCR beta chain originates from a study of identical twins. Notes on the study in general: Reduced insertions were recorded for abundant cord blood beta clonotypes, with no such pattern in memory repertoires. Within monozygotic twins, out-of-frame TCR alpha sharing was underestimated by the models.

Using its own MiXCR run on the 5' RACE reads, TCRdb lists one record per CDR3 protein. This sample carries some 1,700,000 distinct CDR3 sequences, under 35% of them seen once, and the ten largest clones take 0.25% to 0.3%. Each donor was a healthy Caucasian. Concerning this clonotype: What it binds is not known.

Trimming removed 0 bases at V and 6 bases at J, with 15 bases between. The V gene's germline CDR1 is DFQATT and CDR2 SNEGSKA (reference sequence). The CDR3 runs 15 residues. Material: cord blood. This chain joins TRBV20-1 and TRBJ1-5, with D perhaps TRBD1 (5 bases). This TCR derives from a newborn girl in good health. CDR3 DNA sequence: TGCAGTGCTAGAGATCGCCCGGCGAGGGGTCAGCCCCAGCATTTT. Its translation is CSARDRPARGQPQHF.